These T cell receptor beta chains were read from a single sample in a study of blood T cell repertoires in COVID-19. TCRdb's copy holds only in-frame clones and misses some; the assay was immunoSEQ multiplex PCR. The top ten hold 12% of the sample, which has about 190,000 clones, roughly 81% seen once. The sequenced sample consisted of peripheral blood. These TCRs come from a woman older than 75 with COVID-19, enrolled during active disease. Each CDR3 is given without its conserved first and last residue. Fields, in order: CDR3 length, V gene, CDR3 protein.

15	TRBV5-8	ASSLEGTGDGNQPQH
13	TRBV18	ASSPPGDRNEKLF
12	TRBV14	ASSQQSAAYEQY
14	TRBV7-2	ASSLVAGVNYNEQF
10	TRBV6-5	ASRTGPYEQY
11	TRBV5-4	ASSLWGVREQY
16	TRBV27	ASSPLRLAGITYNEQF
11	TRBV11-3	ASSLGTAGEQY
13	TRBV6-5	ASRTGFATNEKLF
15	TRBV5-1	ASSPNRHTNSGNTIY
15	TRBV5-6	ASSPGGGWWGPGELF
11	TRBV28	AILLAGVNEQF
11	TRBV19	ASGDYLANEQF
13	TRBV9	ASSVDGGSYNEQF
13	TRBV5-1	ASSPDGTGLSPLH
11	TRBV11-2	ASSPNSQETQY
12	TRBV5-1	ASSPDRGGYEQY
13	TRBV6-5	ASRRDRAGGTEAF
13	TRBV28	ASSRTSGYLNEQF
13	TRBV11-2	ASSSTTRVQETQY
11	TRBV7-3	ASRPPGGHEAF
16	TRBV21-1	ASSTKSRDNPSTDTQY
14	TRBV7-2	ASSLVGGFSYNEQF
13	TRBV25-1	ASSDSVWAAGEQY
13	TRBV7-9	ASSLVAGTDNEQF
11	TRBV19	ASIPPGGNEQF
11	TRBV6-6	ASRVRDDTEAF
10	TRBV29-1	SVSDRQETQY
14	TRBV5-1	ASSLRTGQNTGELF
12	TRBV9	ASSGGAGANVLT
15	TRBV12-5	ASAPPRLGQVSYEQY
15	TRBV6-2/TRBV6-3	ASSNIPGLASTGELF
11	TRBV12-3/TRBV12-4	ASSFPVNYGYT
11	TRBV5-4	ASSLGTGGGYT
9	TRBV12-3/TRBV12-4	ASSSVETQY
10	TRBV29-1	SVETGYNEQF
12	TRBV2	ASFYPQDRGSYT
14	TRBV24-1	ATSDGRGLLNTEAF
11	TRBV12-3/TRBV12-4	ASSPFMNTEAF
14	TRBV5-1	ASSWTLAGLSYEQY
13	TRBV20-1	SASGGRVAKNIQY
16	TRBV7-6	ASSAKPRAGVITYEQY
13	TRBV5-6	ASSSPGILNTEAF
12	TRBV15	ATSSDRTEDEAF
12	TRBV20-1	SASGRGAYNEQF
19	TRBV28	ASSLYTPGTSGGIGPYEQY
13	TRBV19	ASSIAWGANEKLF
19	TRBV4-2	ASSHDPAVVGDPRSTDTQY